This T cell receptor (beta chain) came from a study of blood T cell repertoires in COVID-19. The method was immunoSEQ multiplex PCR; TCRdb's version includes in-frame clones alone and lacks a portion of them. The data show 200,000 to 300,000 clones, around 89% seen once. Sequencing was done on a sample of peripheral blood. This TCR derives from a woman in her thirties or forties with acute or convalescent COVID-19.

As DNA, the CDR3 is TGTGCCACAAACGGGGACAGGGGTGAAGGCTACACCTTC. It encodes CATNGDRGEGYTF. The chain employs TRBV6-5 and TRBJ1-2; 10 bases fit TRBD1. The germline V gene has CDR1 MNHEY and CDR2 SVGAGI. The length of the CDR3 is 13 residues. J lost 8 bases, V lost 10 bases, and 10 bases had no gene match.